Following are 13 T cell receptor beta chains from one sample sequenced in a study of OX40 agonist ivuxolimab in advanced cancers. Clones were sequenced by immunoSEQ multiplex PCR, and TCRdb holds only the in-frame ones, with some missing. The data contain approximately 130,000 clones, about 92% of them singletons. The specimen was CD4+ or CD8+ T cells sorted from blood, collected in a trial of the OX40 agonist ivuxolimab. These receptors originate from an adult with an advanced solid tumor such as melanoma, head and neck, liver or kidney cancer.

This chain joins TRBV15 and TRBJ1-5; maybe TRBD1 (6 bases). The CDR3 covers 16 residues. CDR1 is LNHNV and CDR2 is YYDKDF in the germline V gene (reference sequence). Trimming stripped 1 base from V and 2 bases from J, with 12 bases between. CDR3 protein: CATSRGGAVGNQPQHF. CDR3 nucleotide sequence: TGTGCCACCAGCAGAGGGGGGGCCGTTGGCAATCAGCCCCAGCATTTT.

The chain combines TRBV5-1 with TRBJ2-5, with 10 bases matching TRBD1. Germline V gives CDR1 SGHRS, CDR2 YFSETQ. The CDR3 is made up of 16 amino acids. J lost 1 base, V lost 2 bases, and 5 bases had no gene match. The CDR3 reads CASSFGTGVLQETQYF. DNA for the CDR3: TGCGCCAGCAGCTTCGGGACAGGGGTACTCCAAGAGACCCAGTACTTC. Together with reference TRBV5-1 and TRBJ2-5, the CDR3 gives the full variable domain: KAGVTQTPRYLIKTRGQQVTLSCSPISGHRSVSWYQQTPGQGLQFLFEYFSETQRNKGNFPGRFSGRQFSNSRSEMNVSTLELGDSALYLCASSFGTGVLQETQYFGPGTRLLVL.

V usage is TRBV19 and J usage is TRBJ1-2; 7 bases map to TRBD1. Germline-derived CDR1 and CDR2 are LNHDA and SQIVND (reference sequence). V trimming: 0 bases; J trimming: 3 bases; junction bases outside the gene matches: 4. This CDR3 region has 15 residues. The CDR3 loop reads CASSIDLGTDYGYTF. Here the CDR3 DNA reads TGTGCCAGTAGTATAGATCTGGGGACAGACTATGGCTACACCTTC.

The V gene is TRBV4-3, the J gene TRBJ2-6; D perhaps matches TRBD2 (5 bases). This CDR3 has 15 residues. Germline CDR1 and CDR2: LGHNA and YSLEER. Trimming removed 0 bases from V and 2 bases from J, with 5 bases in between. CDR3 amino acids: CASSQERAGANVLTF. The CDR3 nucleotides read TGCGCCAGCAGCCAAGAGAGGGCTGGGGCCAACGTCCTGACTTTC.

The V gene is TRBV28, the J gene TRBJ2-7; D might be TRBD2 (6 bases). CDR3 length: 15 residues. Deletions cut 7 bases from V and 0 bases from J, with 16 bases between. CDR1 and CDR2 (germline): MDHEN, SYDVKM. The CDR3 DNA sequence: TGTGCCAGCACGCGGGGCCCATTGAGCTCCTACGAGCAGTACTTC. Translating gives CASTRGPLSSYEQYF.

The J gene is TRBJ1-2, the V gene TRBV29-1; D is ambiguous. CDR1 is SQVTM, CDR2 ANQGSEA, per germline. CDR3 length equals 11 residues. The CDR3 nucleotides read TGCAGAGCAGGTTCCAACTATGGCTACACCTTC. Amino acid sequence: CRAGSNYGYTF.

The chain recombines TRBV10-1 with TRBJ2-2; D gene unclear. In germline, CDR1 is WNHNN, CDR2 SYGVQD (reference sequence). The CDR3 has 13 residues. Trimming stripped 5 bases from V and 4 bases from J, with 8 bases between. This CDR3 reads CASSLSGTGELFF. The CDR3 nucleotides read TGCGCCAGCAGTTTGAGTGGCACCGGGGAGCTGTTTTTT.

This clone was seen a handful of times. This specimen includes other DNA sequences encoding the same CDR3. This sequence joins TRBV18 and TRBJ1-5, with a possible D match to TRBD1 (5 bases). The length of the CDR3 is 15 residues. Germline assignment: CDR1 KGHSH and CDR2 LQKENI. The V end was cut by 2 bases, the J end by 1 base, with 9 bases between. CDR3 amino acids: CASSPGQGSNQPQHF. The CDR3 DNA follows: TGTGCCAGCTCACCAGGGCAGGGAAGCAATCAGCCCCAGCATTTT.

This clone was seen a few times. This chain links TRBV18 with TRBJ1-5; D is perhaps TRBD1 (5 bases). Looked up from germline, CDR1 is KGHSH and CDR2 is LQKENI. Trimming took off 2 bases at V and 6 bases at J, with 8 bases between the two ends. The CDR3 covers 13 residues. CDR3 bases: TGTGCCAGCTCACCAGGAGGGACTCAGCCCCAGCATTTT. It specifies CASSPGGTQPQHF.

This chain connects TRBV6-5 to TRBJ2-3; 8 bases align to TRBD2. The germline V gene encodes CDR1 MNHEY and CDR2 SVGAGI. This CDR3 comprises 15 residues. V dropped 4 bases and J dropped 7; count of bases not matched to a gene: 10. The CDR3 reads CASSSSGGTYYTQYF. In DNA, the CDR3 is TGTGCCAGCAGTTCCTCGGGGGGGACCTACTATACGCAGTATTTT.

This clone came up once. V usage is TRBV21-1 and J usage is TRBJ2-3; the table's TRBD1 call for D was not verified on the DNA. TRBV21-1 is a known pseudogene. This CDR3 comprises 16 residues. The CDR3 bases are TGTGCCAGCAGCAAAAGGGGTCACGGATACACAGATACGCAGTATTTT. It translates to CASSKRGHGYTDTQYF.

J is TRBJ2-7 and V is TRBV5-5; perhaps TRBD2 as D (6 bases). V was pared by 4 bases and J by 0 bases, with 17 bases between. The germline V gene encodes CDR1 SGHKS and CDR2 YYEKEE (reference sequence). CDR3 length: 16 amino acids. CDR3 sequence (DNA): TGTGCCAGCAGCGCCTACGGGGACTTACGCTCCTACGAGCAGTACTTC. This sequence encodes CASSAYGDLRSYEQYF.

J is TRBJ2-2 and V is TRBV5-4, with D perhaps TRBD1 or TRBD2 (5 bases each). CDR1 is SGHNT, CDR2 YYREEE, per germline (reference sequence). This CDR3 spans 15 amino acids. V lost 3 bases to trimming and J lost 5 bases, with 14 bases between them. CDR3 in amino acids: CASSSRVGETGELFF. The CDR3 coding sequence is TGTGCCAGCAGCTCCAGGGTTGGGGAGACCGGGGAGCTGTTTTTT.